The text below deals with one TCR beta chain. Its antigen is not known. The sample comes from a study of beta chain features in type 1 diabetes. The study, taken as a whole, reports: When VDJ junctions were examined, type 1 diabetes patients showed fewer insertions and more deletions. Patients' naive, central memory and Treg TCRB repertoires seemed closer to one another than those of healthy donors. In cDNA sequencing, cells with high TCR expression could be over-represented. The question of HLA type influencing TCRB rearrangement was one that remained unresolved here. Type 1 diabetes patients had TCRB CDR3s that were shorter (moderately but significantly so) in all four CD4+ subsets.

The CDR3 loop spans 17 amino acids. In germline, CDR1 is MNHNS, CDR2 SASEGT. Trimming cost V 1 base and J 5 bases, with 21 bases left between them. The authors reverse transcribed all of the isolated RNA, so sequencing captured expressed TCRB transcripts. The repertoire was sequenced with immunoSEQ multiplex PCR; TCRdb's copy has only in-frame clones and lacks some. The sample shows about 700,000 clones, 13% of them seen only once. This chain connects TRBV6-1 to TRBJ2-7; D possibly matches TRBD1 or TRBD2 (7 bases each). The origin of this receptor is a man younger than 35 with type 1 diabetes. The sample was naive CD4+ T cells from blood. In DNA, the CDR3 is TGTGCCAGCAGTGAAGACGGGGGGACAGCCGACGCTGACGAGCAGTACTTC. Its protein product is CASSEDGGTADADEQYF.